Sequencing of this T cell receptor beta chain was carried out in a study of early stage breast cancer tumors. Sequenced by immunoSEQ multiplex PCR; TCRdb stores in-frame clones only, minus some. This table has about 51,000 clones, roughly 78% appearing once. The receptor was isolated from a person in their 40s with breast cancer. The sample consisted of blood.

The CDR3 DNA follows: TGTGCCAGCAGCTTATACCAGGGAGGTTGGAATGAGCAGTTCTTC. This sequence encodes CASSLYQGGWNEQFF. This chain uses TRBV11-2 with TRBJ2-1; TRBD2 is a possible D gene (6 bases). There are 15 residues in the CDR3. The germline V gene has CDR1 SGHAT and CDR2 FQNNGV. Trimming took 2 bases from V and 7 from J, leaving 15 bases between them. The whole variable domain, filled in from reference TRBV11-2 and TRBJ2-1, reads EAGVAQSPRYKIIEKRQSVAFWCNPISGHATLYWYQQILGQGPKLLIQFQNNGVVDDSQLPKDRFSAERLKGVDSTLKIQPAKLEDSAVYLCASSLYQGGWNEQFFGPGTRLTVL.